This TCR beta chain was profiled in a study of T cells after posttransplantation cyclophosphamide. The study, taken as a whole, reports: Skin or GI-infiltrating T cells shared few TRB sequences with blood. Donor-recipient repertoire similarity was low at 1-2 months, rising over year one.

Note on this clone: Its antigen remains unknown.

Germline lookup yields CDR1 KGHSH and CDR2 LQKENI. The CDR3 is 12 amino acids. Trimming removed 5 bases from V and 4 bases from J, with 8 bases in between. Some clones are missing from TCRdb's copy, which holds only in-frame ones; the method was immunoSEQ multiplex PCR. The data show over a thousand clones, less than 98% seen once. The chain is built from TRBV18 and TRBJ2-5, with D unclear. The sequenced sample consisted of naive CD8+ T cells sorted from PBMCs. The receptor's source is a woman aged 55-69 years in good health, CMV-negative, and a related stem cell transplant donor. CDR3 region: CASSNTVETQYF. The CDR3, as DNA: TGTGCCAGCTCAAACACAGTAGAGACCCAGTACTTC.